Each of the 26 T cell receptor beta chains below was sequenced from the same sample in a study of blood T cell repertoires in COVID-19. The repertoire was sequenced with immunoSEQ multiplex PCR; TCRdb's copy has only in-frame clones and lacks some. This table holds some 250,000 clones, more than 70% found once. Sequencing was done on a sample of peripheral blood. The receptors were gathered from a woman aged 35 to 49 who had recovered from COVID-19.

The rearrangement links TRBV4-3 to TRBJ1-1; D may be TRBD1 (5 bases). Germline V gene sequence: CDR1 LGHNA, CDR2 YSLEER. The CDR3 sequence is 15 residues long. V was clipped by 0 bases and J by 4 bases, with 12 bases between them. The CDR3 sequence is CASSQEGPGPTEAFF. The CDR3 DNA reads TGCGCCAGCAGCCAAGAGGGTCCAGGGCCCACTGAAGCTTTCTTT.

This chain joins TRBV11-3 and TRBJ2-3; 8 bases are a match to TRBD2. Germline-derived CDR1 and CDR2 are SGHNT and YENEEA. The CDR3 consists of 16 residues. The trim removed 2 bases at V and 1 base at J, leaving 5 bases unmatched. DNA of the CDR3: TGTGCCAGCAGCTTATTGAGCGGGGGACGCACAGATACGCAGTATTTT. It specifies CASSLLSGGRTDTQYF. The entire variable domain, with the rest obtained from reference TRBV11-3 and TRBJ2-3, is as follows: EAGVVQSPRYKIIEKKQPVAFWCNPISGHNTLYWYLQNLGQGPELLIRYENEEAVDDSQLPKDRFSAERLKGVDSTLKIQPAELGDSAVYLCASSLLSGGRTDTQYFGPGTRLTVL.

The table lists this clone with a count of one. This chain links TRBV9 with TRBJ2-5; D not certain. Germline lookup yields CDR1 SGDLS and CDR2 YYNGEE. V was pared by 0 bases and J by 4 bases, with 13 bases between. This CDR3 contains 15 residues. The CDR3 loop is CASSVGGPVGETQYF. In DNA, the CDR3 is TGTGCCAGCAGCGTAGGAGGCCCGGTTGGAGAGACCCAGTACTTC. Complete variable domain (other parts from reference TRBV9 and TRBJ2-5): DSGVTQTPKHLITATGQRVTLRCSPRSGDLSVYWYQQSLDQGLQFLIQYYNGEERAKGNILERFSAQQFPDLHSELNLSSLELGDSALYFCASSVGGPVGETQYFGPGTRLLVL.

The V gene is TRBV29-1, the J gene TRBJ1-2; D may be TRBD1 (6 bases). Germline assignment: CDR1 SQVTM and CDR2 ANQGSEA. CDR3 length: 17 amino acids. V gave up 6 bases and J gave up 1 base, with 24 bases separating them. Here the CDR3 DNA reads TGCAGCGTCTCCCCTTTTCTTGGACAGATAAATAACTATGGCTACACCTTC. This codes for CSVSPFLGQINNYGYTF.

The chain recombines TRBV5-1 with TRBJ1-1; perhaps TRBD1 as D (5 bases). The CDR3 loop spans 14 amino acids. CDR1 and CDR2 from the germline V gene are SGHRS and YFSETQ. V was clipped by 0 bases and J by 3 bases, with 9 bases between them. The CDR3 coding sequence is TGCGCCAGCAGCTTGGGACAGACCTACACTGAAGCTTTCTTT. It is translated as CASSLGQTYTEAFF.

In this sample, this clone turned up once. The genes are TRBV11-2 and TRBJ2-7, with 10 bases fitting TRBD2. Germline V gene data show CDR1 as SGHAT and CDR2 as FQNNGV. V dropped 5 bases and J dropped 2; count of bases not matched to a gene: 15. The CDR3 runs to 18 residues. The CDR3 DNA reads TGTGCCAGCAGCCCTGGGACAGGTGGGCTAGCGGGAGCCTACGAGCAGTACGTC. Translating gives CASSPGTGGLAGAYEQYV.

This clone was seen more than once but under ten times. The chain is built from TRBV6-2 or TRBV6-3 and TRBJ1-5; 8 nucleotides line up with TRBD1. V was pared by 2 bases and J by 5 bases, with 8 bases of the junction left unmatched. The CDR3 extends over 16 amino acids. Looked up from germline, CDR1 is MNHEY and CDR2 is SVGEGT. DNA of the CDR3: TGTGCCAGCAGTTACGGCGGACAGGGTGGGTATCAGCCCCAGCATTTT. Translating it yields CASSYGGQGGYQPQHF.

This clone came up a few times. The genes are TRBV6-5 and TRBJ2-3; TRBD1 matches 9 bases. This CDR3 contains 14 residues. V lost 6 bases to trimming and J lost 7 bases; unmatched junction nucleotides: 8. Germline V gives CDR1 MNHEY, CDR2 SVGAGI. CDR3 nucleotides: TGTGCCAGCAGGCCTAACAGGGGGCGGAATACGCAGTATTTT. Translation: CASRPNRGRNTQYF.

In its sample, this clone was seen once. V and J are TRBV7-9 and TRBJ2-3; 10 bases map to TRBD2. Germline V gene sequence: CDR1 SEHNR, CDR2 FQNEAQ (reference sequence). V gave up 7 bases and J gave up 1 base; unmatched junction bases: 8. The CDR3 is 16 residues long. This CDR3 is CASTRQGTSGTDTQYF. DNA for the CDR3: TGTGCCAGCACCAGACAGGGGACTAGCGGCACAGATACGCAGTATTTT. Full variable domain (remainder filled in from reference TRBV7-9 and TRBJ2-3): DTGVSQNPRHKITKRGQNVTFRCDPISEHNRLYWYRQTLGQGPEFLTYFQNEAQLEKSRLLSDRFSAERPKGSFSTLEIQRTEQGDSAMYLCASTRQGTSGTDTQYFGPGTRLTVL.

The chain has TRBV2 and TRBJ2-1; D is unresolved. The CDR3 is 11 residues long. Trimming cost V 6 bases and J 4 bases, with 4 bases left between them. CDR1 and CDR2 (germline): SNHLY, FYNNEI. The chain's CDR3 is CASSGYNEQFF. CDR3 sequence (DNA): TGTGCCAGCAGCGGTTACAATGAGCAGTTCTTC.

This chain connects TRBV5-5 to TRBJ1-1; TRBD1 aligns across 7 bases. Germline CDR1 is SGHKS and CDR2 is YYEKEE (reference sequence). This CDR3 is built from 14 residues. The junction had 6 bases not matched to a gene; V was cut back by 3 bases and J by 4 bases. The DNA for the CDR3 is TGTGCCAGCAGCTACGACAGGGTCGGCACTGAAGCTTTCTTT. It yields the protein CASSYDRVGTEAFF.

The CDR3 loop is CASRTLAGGADTQYF. The DNA for the CDR3 is TGTGCCAGCAGGACCCTAGCGGGAGGAGCGGATACGCAGTATTTT. This chain joins TRBV6-5 and TRBJ2-3; 11 nucleotides line up with TRBD2. This CDR3 has 15 amino acids. CDR1 MNHEY and CDR2 SVGAGI come from the germline V gene. Trimming cost V 6 bases and J 6 bases; bases outside gene matches: 8.

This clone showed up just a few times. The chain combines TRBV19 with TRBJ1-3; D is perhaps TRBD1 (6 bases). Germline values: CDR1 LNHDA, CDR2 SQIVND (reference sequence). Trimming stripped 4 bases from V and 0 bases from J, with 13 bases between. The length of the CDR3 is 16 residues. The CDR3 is CASSTLHRASGNTIYF. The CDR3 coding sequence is TGTGCCAGTAGTACCCTCCACAGGGCCTCTGGAAACACCATATATTTT.

CDR3 bases: TGTGCCAGCAGTTTGAGGGCGGGAGGGACCGGGGAGCTGTTTTTT. This encodes CASSLRAGGTGELFF. The rearrangement joins TRBV27 to TRBJ2-2; 9 positions agree with TRBD2. The CDR3 runs 15 residues. V lost 3 bases to trimming and J lost 5 bases; unmatched junction nucleotides: 4. CDR1 is MNHEY and CDR2 is SMNVEV in the germline V gene (reference sequence).

The chain's CDR3 is CASSFGSYGYTF. DNA for the CDR3: TGTGCCAGCAGTTTCGGGTCCTATGGCTACACCTTC. The rearrangement links TRBV12-3 or TRBV12-4 to TRBJ1-2; D gene unclear. Trimming took 3 bases from V and 4 from J, leaving 6 bases between them. This CDR3 region has 12 residues.

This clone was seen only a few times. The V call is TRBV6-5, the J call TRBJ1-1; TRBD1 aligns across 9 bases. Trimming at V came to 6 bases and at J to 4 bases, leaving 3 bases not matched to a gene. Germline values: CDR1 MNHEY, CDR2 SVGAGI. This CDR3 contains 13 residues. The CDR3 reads CASRRDRATEAFF. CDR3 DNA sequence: TGTGCCAGCAGACGGGACAGGGCCACTGAAGCTTTCTTT.

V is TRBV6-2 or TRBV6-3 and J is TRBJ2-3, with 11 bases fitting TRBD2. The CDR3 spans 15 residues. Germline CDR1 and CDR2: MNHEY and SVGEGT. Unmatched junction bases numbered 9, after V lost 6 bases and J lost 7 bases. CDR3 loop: CASSPSTSGGNTQYF. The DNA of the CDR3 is TGTGCCAGCAGCCCCAGCACTAGCGGGGGAAATACGCAGTATTTT.

CDR3: CASSQEEGGEQFF. The CDR3 DNA sequence: TGCGCCAGCAGCCAGGAGGAGGGCGGCGAGCAGTTCTTC. The rearrangement uses TRBV4-3 and TRBJ2-1; D may be TRBD2 (6 bases). CDR1 and CDR2 from the germline V gene are LGHNA and YSLEER. The CDR3 loop spans 13 amino acids. Trimming stripped 3 bases from V and 10 bases from J, with 13 bases between.

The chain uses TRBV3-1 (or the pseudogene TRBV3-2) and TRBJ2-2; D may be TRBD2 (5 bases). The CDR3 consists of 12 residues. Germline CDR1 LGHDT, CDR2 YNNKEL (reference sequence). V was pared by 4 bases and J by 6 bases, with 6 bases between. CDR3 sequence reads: CASSPGAGELFF. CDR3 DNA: TGTGCCAGCAGCCCCGGGGCCGGGGAGCTGTTTTTT.

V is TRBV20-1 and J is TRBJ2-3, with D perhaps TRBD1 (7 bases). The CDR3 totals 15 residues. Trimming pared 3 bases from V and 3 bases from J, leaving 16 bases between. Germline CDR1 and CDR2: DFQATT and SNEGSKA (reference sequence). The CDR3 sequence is CSASLRRGETDTQYF. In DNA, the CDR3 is TGCAGTGCTAGTTTGCGCAGGGGGGAGACAGATACGCAGTATTTT.

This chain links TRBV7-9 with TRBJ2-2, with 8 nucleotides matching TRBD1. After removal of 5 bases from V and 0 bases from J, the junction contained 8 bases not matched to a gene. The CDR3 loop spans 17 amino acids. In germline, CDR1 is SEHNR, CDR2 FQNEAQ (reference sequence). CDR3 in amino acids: CASSPRGTGTNTGELFF. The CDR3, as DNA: TGTGCCAGCAGCCCACGGGGGACAGGAACGAACACCGGGGAGCTGTTTTTT.

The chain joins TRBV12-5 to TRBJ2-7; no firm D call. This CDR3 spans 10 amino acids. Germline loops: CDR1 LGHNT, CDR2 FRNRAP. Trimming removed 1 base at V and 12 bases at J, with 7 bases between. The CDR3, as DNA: TGTGCTAGTGGTTTGGCTTGCGGGTACGTC. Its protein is CASGLACGYV.

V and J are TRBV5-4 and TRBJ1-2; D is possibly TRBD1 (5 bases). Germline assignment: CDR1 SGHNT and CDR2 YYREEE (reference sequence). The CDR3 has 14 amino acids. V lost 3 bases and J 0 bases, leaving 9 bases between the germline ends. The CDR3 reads CASSSPGANYGYTF. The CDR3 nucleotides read TGTGCCAGCAGCTCCCCGGGGGCTAACTATGGCTACACCTTC.

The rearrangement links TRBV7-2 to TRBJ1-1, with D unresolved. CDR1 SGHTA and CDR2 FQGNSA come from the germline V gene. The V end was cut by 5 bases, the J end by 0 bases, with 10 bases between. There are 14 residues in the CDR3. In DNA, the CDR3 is TGTGCCAGCAGCGAGGCCCTGATGAACACTGAAGCTTTCTTT. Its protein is CASSEALMNTEAFF.

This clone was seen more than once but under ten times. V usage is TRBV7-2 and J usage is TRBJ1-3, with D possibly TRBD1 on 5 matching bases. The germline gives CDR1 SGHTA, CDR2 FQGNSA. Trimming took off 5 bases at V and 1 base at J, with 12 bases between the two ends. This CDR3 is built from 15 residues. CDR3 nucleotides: TGTGCCAGCAGCCGGACCGGGGGTTCTGGAAACACCATATATTTT. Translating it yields CASSRTGGSGNTIYF.

The CDR3 bases are TGCAGCGTTGGCCCCAGATACGAGCAGTACTTC. As protein: CSVGPRYEQYF. This chain uses TRBV29-1 with TRBJ2-7; D call uncertain. Germline V gives CDR1 SQVTM, CDR2 ANQGSEA. The length of the CDR3 is 11 residues. Between the trimmed V and J ends, which lost 4 bases and 4 bases, there was a span of 8 bases.